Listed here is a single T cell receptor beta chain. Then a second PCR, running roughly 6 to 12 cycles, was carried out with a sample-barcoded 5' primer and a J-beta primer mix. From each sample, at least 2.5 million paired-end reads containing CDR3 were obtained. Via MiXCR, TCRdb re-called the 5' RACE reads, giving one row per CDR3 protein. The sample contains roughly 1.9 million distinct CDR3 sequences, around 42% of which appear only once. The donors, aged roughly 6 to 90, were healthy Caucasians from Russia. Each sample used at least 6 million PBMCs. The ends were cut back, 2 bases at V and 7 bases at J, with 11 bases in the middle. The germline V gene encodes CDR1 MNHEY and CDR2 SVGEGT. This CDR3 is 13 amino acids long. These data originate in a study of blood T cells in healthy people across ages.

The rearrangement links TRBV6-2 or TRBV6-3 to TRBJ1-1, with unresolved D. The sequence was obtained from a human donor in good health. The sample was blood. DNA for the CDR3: TGTGCCAGCAGTTACCCTGATGGGGTTGAAGCTTTCTTT. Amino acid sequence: CASSYPDGVEAFF.